One and the same sample provided the 19 T cell receptor beta chains below, sequenced in a study of control samples from healthy donors and cancer patients (dated by TCRdb to 2020 to 2022). The method was the immunoSEQ multiplex PCR assay. Held by TCRdb, this immuneACCESS table contains in-frame sequences only and omits some clones. Under half of the omission traces to an unresolved V gene where checked; the cause of the rest is unknown. Here the sample has roughly 180,000 clones; just under 95% occur a single time. About 4% of the sample is taken by the ten largest. Source material: blood. The receptors were gathered from a woman aged 55-70 years in good health.

This clone occurred once. V is TRBV6-5 and J is TRBJ2-7; 9 bases align to TRBD1. V gave up 6 bases and J gave up 4 bases; unmatched junction bases: 10. The CDR3 is 15 residues long. The germline V gene has CDR1 MNHEY and CDR2 SVGAGI. DNA of the CDR3: TGTGCCAGCAGAATGACTGGACAGGGGTTATACGAGCAGTACTTC. The encoded protein is CASRMTGQGLYEQYF.

The rearrangement joins TRBV7-2 to TRBJ2-3, with D unresolved. Deletions cut 6 bases from V and 6 bases from J, with 16 bases between. This CDR3 has 14 residues. Germline V CDR1 and CDR2: SGHTA, FQGNSA. DNA of the CDR3: TGTGCCAGCAGTTTCAATAGGGCTAGGGATACGCAGTATTTT. Translation gives CASSFNRARDTQYF.

The V gene is TRBV18, the J gene TRBJ1-3, with D possibly matching TRBD1 (5 bases). The CDR3 consists of 15 residues. With 2 bases removed from V and 4 bases from J, the gap between germline ends came to 12 bases. CDR1 and CDR2 from the germline V gene are KGHSH and LQKENI. The CDR3 loop is CASSPISGNGNTIYF. For the CDR3, the DNA is TGTGCCAGCTCACCAATCTCAGGGAACGGAAACACCATATATTTT. The full variable domain, rest sourced from reference TRBV18 and TRBJ1-3, is NAGVMQNPRHLVRRRGQEARLRCSPMKGHSHVYWYRQLPEEGLKFMVYLQKENIIDESGMPKERFSAEFPKEGPSILRIQQVVRGDSAAYFCASSPISGNGNTIYFGEGSWLTVV.

This clone has at least ten counts. The V call is TRBV19, the J call TRBJ2-7; 8 bases fit TRBD1. The CDR3 runs to 15 residues. The trim removed 4 bases at V and 1 base at J, leaving 6 bases unmatched. Germline values: CDR1 LNHDA, CDR2 SQIVND (reference sequence). The CDR3: CASSKTGATSYEQYF. The CDR3 DNA reads as TGTGCCAGTAGTAAGACAGGGGCGACTTCCTACGAGCAGTACTTC.

The chain uses TRBV11-2 and TRBJ1-1; the D is unclear. There are 13 residues in the CDR3. CDR1 and CDR2 (germline): SGHAT, FQNNGV. Between the trimmed V and J ends, which lost 6 bases and 0 bases, there was a span of 8 bases. The CDR3 region is CASRLTMNTEAFF. The CDR3 region has the DNA TGTGCCAGCAGGCTCACAATGAACACTGAAGCTTTCTTT.

The rearrangement joins TRBV7-9 to TRBJ2-5; perhaps TRBD1 as D (7 bases). Deletions cut 1 base from V and 6 bases from J, with 15 bases between. Germline CDR1 SEHNR, CDR2 FQNEAQ (reference sequence). The CDR3 has 15 residues. CDR3 nucleotide sequence: TGTGCCAGCAGCTTAGGTGGAGGGGGCGTGAAGACCCAGTACTTC. This encodes CASSLGGGGVKTQYF.

The chain couples TRBV7-9 to TRBJ1-2; weak D call: TRBD1 (5 bases). Trimming removed 5 bases at V and 6 bases at J, with 22 bases between. The CDR3 loop spans 16 amino acids. Per germline, CDR1 SEHNR and CDR2 FQNEAQ (reference sequence). The CDR3 region is CASSATYGARTNGYTF. CDR3 sequence (DNA): TGTGCCAGCAGCGCAACCTACGGGGCTCGGACGAATGGCTACACCTTC.

The CDR3 nucleotides are TGTGCCAGCAGTCCGAAGGCCCAGACAGGGGGCAGCAATCAGCCCCAGCATTTT. As protein: CASSPKAQTGGSNQPQHF. This chain links TRBV6-6 with TRBJ1-5; 10 bases line up with TRBD1. The ends lost 5 bases at V and 1 base at J; junction bases unmatched: 11. Germline V lookup: CDR1 MNHNY, CDR2 SVGAGI (reference sequence). This CDR3 has 18 residues.

The chain joins TRBV5-1 to TRBJ2-2, with D maybe TRBD2 (5 bases). The germline CDR1 and CDR2 sequences are SGHRS and YFSETQ. Trimming took off 7 bases at V and 1 base at J, with 8 bases between the two ends. This CDR3 is 13 amino acids long. The CDR3 reads CASYAGNTGELFF. The CDR3, as DNA: TGCGCCAGCTATGCGGGGAACACCGGGGAGCTGTTTTTT.

This rearrangement joins TRBV21-1 to TRBJ1-3; the table names TRBD1, a call not compared with the DNA. TRBV21-1 is classified as a pseudogene. The CDR3 extends over 20 amino acids. The CDR3 DNA is TGTGCCAGCAGCTGTCAGAAAACTTTCCAGGGGTTAAGGTCTGGAAACACCATATATTTT. Its protein product is CASSCQKTFQGLRSGNTIYF.

The chain is built from TRBV20-1 and TRBJ2-5; D unresolved. The CDR3 has 10 residues. V was trimmed by 3 bases and J by 3 bases, leaving 2 bases between them. Germline V lookup: CDR1 DFQATT, CDR2 SNEGSKA (reference sequence). The DNA for the CDR3 is TGCAGTGCTAGTGAAGAGACCCAGTACTTC. Amino acid sequence: CSASEETQYF.

V is TRBV16 and J is TRBJ2-7, with 14 bases lining up with TRBD2. This CDR3 region has 16 residues. Germline V lookup: CDR1 KGHSY, CDR2 FQNENV. The trim removed 4 bases at V and 5 bases at J, leaving 7 bases unmatched. In DNA, the CDR3 is TGTGCCAGCAGCCCCTTAGGACTAGCGGGGGGAAACGAGCAGTACTTC. It encodes CASSPLGLAGGNEQYF.

This sequence joins TRBV18 and TRBJ2-6; 10 nucleotides line up with TRBD1. Per germline, CDR1 KGHSH and CDR2 LQKENI. CDR3 length: 19 residues. The V and J ends lost 5 bases and 0 bases, in that order; junction bases with no gene match: 10. CDR3 residues: CASSYITGTGVSGANVLTF. In DNA, the CDR3 is TGTGCCAGCTCATATATCACGGGGACAGGGGTCTCTGGGGCCAACGTCCTGACTTTC.

This sequence joins TRBV3-1 (or the pseudogene TRBV3-2) and TRBJ2-1; 9 bases fit TRBD2. CDR1 and CDR2 from the germline V gene are LGHDT and YNNKEL (reference sequence). V shed 4 bases and J 7 bases; nucleotides not matched to a gene: 5. CDR3 length: 14 amino acids. As DNA, the CDR3 is TGTGCCAGCAGCCTAGCGGGGGCCGGGAATGAGCAGTTCTTC. It translates to CASSLAGAGNEQFF.

The gene calls are TRBV9 and TRBJ2-6, with a possible D match to TRBD1 (6 bases). Trimming removed 0 bases from V and 0 bases from J, with 16 bases in between. CDR1 SGDLS and CDR2 YYNGEE come from the germline V gene. This CDR3 is built from 19 residues. The DNA of the CDR3 is TGTGCCAGCAGCGTAGAGGGGGTGTGGGTTCGCTCTGGGGCCAACGTCCTGACTTTC. Translated: CASSVEGVWVRSGANVLTF. Based on the CDR3 plus reference TRBV9 and TRBJ2-6, the full variable domain is DSGVTQTPKHLITATGQRVTLRCSPRSGDLSVYWYQQSLDQGLQFLIQYYNGEERAKGNILERFSAQQFPDLHSELNLSSLELGDSALYFCASSVEGVWVRSGANVLTFGAGSRLTVL.

The chain links TRBV10-3 to TRBJ2-1, with 12 bases aligning to TRBD2. The CDR3 loop spans 13 amino acids. With V trimmed by 10 bases and J by 6 bases, 4 bases remained unmatched. Germline V gene lookup returns CDR1 ENHRY and CDR2 SYGVKD. The CDR3 is CATGLAGSNEQFF. CDR3 coding DNA: TGTGCCACCGGACTAGCGGGGAGCAATGAGCAGTTCTTC.

The chain couples TRBV10-3 to TRBJ1-5; D not certain. This CDR3 contains 13 residues. Trimming shortened V by 2 bases and J by 7 bases, and 9 bases separated the two germline ends. The germline V gene encodes CDR1 ENHRY and CDR2 SYGVKD. The CDR3 here is CAISEGDFQPQHF. In DNA form, the CDR3 reads TGTGCCATCAGTGAGGGGGATTTCCAGCCCCAGCATTTT.

V is TRBV28 and J is TRBJ2-2; maybe TRBD1 (6 bases). CDR3 length: 14 amino acids. V lost 5 bases to trimming and J lost 2 bases, with 9 bases between them. CDR1 is MDHEN and CDR2 is SYDVKM in the germline V gene. The CDR3 DNA is TGTGCCAGCAGTCGGGGACAAAACACCGGGGAGCTGTTTTTT. Translation: CASSRGQNTGELFF.

V usage is TRBV14 and J usage is TRBJ1-1; weak D call: TRBD1 (5 bases). Trimming cost V 6 bases and J 1 base, with 15 bases left between them. The CDR3 extends over 15 amino acids. Per the germline V gene, CDR1 is SGHDN and CDR2 is FVKESK. The CDR3 sequence is CASSRQMGGNTEAFF. For the CDR3, the DNA is TGTGCCAGCAGTCGCCAGATGGGGGGGAACACTGAAGCTTTCTTT.